This T cell receptor beta chain was documented in a study of radiation and T cells in renal cell carcinoma. Germline CDR1 is SGHRS and CDR2 is YFSETQ. The CDR3 has 14 amino acids. The germline V and J ends were trimmed by 0 bases and 0 bases, with 6 bases remaining between them. The repertoire was sequenced with immunoSEQ multiplex PCR; TCRdb's copy has only in-frame clones and lacks some. The sample lists approximately 100,000 clones, 75% to 90% seen once, with roughly 8% in the top ten. With respect to this clone: Its antigen is currently unknown.

Notes on the study in general: Baseline intratumoral clonotype presence is unknown without pretreatment biopsies. In blood, top tumor clones expanded by 2 weeks, shrinking by 4.

Time point meaning: baseline pretreatment blood. Sample treatment: 15 Gy SBRT to primary tumor, nephrectomy 4 weeks later. Serial blood draws occurred at baseline and 2 and 4 weeks post-SBRT. The patient's renal cell carcinoma had clear cell pathology. The starting material was blood, obtained from a patient whose treatment included radiotherapy and nephrectomy. The TCR was taken from a man aged 50-59 years with renal cell carcinoma. This chain joins TRBV5-1 and TRBJ1-1; D gene unclear. CDR3 bases: TGCGCCAGCAGCTTGGGACTGTTGAACACTGAAGCTTTCTTT. Translation gives CASSLGLLNTEAFF.